The 10 T cell receptor beta chains below all came from one sample that was sequenced in a study of blood T cell repertoires in COVID-19. Only in-frame clones appear in the TCRdb table, and some are missing; sequencing was by immunoSEQ multiplex PCR. This table has 95,000 or so clones, more than 75% appearing once. The sequencing sample was made of peripheral blood. The receptors derive from a human donor in a cohort sampled during active COVID-19.

This chain connects TRBV5-1 to TRBJ1-1, with 8 positions matching TRBD1. Germline V gene sequence: CDR1 SGHRS, CDR2 YFSETQ. This CDR3 is built from 13 residues. V lost 3 bases, J lost 4 bases, and 2 bases stayed unmatched. DNA of the CDR3: TGCGCCAGCAGCTCACAGGGGGGCACTGAAGCTTTCTTT. This gives the protein CASSSQGGTEAFF.

This chain uses TRBV7-9 with TRBJ1-2, with D uncertain. From germline, CDR1 is SEHNR and CDR2 FQNEAQ (reference sequence). The CDR3 extends over 14 amino acids. Trimming removed 1 base at V and 4 bases at J, with 10 bases between. This CDR3 is CASSLDSEPYGYTF. The CDR3 region has the DNA TGTGCCAGCAGCTTAGATTCTGAGCCCTATGGCTACACCTTC.

The V and J genes are TRBV30 and TRBJ2-5; D is perhaps TRBD1 (5 bases). Germline loops: CDR1 GTSNPN, CDR2 SVGIG (reference sequence). The CDR3 is 11 residues long. V lost 8 bases and J 5 bases, leaving 12 bases between the germline ends. CDR3: CASRGGETQYF. As DNA, the CDR3 is TGTGCCAGTAGGGGTGGCGAGACCCAGTACTTC.

The rearrangement links TRBV5-1 to TRBJ1-1, with TRBD1 matching 7 bases. The CDR3 runs to 14 residues. V dropped 4 bases and J dropped 0; count of bases not matched to a gene: 3. In germline, CDR1 is SGHRS, CDR2 YFSETQ. CDR3 region: CASSQTGLNTEAFF. As DNA, the CDR3 is TGCGCCAGCAGCCAGACAGGGCTGAACACTGAAGCTTTCTTT.

This clone is a singleton in its sample. V usage is TRBV27 and J usage is TRBJ2-1, with D possibly being TRBD2 (5 bases). V lost 4 bases and J lost 9, with 13 bases in between. CDR3 length equals 13 residues. Germline V gene data show CDR1 as MNHEY and CDR2 as SMNVEV (reference sequence). CDR3 in amino acids: CASSSAGVSEQFF. The CDR3 coding sequence is TGTGCCAGCAGTTCCGCGGGTGTTTCTGAGCAGTTCTTC.

The J gene is TRBJ1-6, the V gene TRBV19, with 7 bases lining up with TRBD1. V lost 7 bases to trimming and J lost 7 bases; unmatched junction nucleotides: 7. CDR3 length: 14 amino acids. Germline loops: CDR1 LNHDA, CDR2 SQIVND (reference sequence). The CDR3 nucleotides are TGTGCCAGTACCAGGGGGACGGTGAATTCACCCCTCCACTTT. It translates to CASTRGTVNSPLHF.

The rearrangement joins TRBV27 to TRBJ2-1; TRBD2 matches 8 bases. J was trimmed by 8 bases and V by 6 bases; bases with no gene match: 9. The CDR3 loop spans 14 amino acids. Germline V gene lookup returns CDR1 MNHEY and CDR2 SMNVEV (reference sequence). The CDR3 sequence is CASRDGGGSDEQFF. The CDR3 bases are TGTGCCAGCAGGGATGGCGGGGGGTCGGATGAGCAGTTCTTC.

This rearrangement joins TRBV18 to TRBJ1-5, with 9 bases aligning to TRBD1. The CDR3 is 15 amino acids. The germline V gene has CDR1 KGHSH and CDR2 LQKENI. V shed 0 bases, J shed 4 bases, and the junction held 1 base outside the gene matches. The CDR3 DNA follows: TGTGCCAGCTCACCACCAGGACAGGGGAATCAGCCCCAGCATTTT. Translation: CASSPPGQGNQPQHF. The complete variable domain, with remaining parts taken from reference TRBV18 and TRBJ1-5, reads NAGVMQNPRHLVRRRGQEARLRCSPMKGHSHVYWYRQLPEEGLKFMVYLQKENIIDESGMPKERFSAEFPKEGPSILRIQQVVRGDSAAYFCASSPPGQGNQPQHFGDGTRLSIL.

The table lists this clone with a count of one. V is TRBV5-1 and J is TRBJ2-3; 9 nucleotides line up with TRBD2. Germline trimming cut 2 bases from V and 5 bases from J; bases unmatched to any gene: 6. This CDR3 contains 15 residues. Germline V gives CDR1 SGHRS, CDR2 YFSETQ. The CDR3 sequence: CASSFERGAGDTQYF. The CDR3 DNA follows: TGCGCCAGCAGCTTCGAGCGGGGGGCGGGAGATACGCAGTATTTT. Combining the CDR3 with reference TRBV5-1 and TRBJ2-3 gives the whole variable domain KAGVTQTPRYLIKTRGQQVTLSCSPISGHRSVSWYQQTPGQGLQFLFEYFSETQRNKGNFPGRFSGRQFSNSRSEMNVSTLELGDSALYLCASSFERGAGDTQYFGPGTRLTVL.

This chain joins TRBV9 and TRBJ2-7; TRBD2 aligns across 12 bases. CDR1 is SGDLS and CDR2 is YYNGEE in the germline V gene. The V and J ends lost 0 bases and 4 bases, in that order; junction bases with no gene match: 5. The length of the CDR3 is 16 residues. CDR3: CASSVDPSGGAYEQYF. The DNA of the CDR3 is TGTGCCAGCAGCGTAGACCCTAGCGGGGGGGCATACGAGCAGTACTTC.